These 2 T cell receptor beta chains share one sample of origin, sequenced in a study of T cell repertoires in cytomegalovirus infection (dated by TCRdb to 2018 to 2020). What the treatment or condition label conveys for this sample: in vitro stimulation with specific CMV peptide epitopes to enrich CMV-specific T cells. Sequenced using an Illumina HiSeq 1500. TCRdb applied fastp at Q25 and MiXCR to the public reads, then kept only in-frame beta chains. Duplicate CDR3 protein sequences are folded into a single record with the most common DNA and genes. The sample includes about 570,000 distinct CDR3 sequences, with 35% to 50% observed a single time. Jointly, the top ten make up 48% of the sample. No antigen has been identified for these receptors. The source material was cultured PBMCs, sampled from culture after CMV antigen stimulation. These TCRs come from a human donor in good health (CMV status not recorded). Some clones in this sample may be carry-over from other donors' samples.

This clonotype was observed a single time. The CDR3 sequence: CASSRTTSGRSNEQFF. CDR3 sequence (DNA): TGTGCCAGTAGTCGTACGACTAGCGGGAGATCGAATGAGCAGTTCTTC. The rearrangement uses TRBV19 and TRBJ2-1; the match to TRBD2 covers 12 bases. The CDR3 is 16 residues long. Trimming at V came to 5 bases and at J to 7 bases, leaving 9 bases not matched to a gene. Germline CDR1 LNHDA, CDR2 SQIVND (reference sequence).

This clonotype has just a few counts. V and J are TRBV19 and TRBJ2-7; perhaps D is TRBD1 or TRBD2 (5 bases each). The CDR3 spans 14 residues. Germline CDR1 is LNHDA and CDR2 is SQIVND (reference sequence). V lost 5 bases and J 3 bases, leaving 14 bases between the germline ends. The CDR3 loop reads CASSPGTEGYEQYF. The DNA of the CDR3 is TGTGCCAGTAGTCCGGGGACGGAAGGCTACGAGCAGTACTTC.